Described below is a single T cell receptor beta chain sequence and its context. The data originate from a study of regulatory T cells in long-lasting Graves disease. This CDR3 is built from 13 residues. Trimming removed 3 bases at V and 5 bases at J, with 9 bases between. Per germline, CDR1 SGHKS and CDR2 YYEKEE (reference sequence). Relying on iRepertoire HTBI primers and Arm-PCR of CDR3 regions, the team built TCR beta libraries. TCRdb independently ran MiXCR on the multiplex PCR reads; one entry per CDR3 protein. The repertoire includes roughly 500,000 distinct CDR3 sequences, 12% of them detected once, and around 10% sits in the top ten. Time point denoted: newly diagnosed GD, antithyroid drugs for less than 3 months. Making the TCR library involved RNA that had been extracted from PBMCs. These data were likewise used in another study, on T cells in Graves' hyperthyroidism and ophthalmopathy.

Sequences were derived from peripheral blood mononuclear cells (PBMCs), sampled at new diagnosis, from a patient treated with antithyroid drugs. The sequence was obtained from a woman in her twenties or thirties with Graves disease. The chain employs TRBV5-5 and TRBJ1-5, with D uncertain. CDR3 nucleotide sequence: TGTGCCAGCAGCTCCGGGCCCCATCAGCCCCAGCATTTT. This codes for CASSSGPHQPQHF.